A selection of T cell receptor beta chains follows, all from one sample in a study of T cell responses to AZD1222 COVID-19 vaccine. The assay was immunoSEQ multiplex PCR, and TCRdb's table has in-frame clones only and misses some. This table holds 130,000 to 150,000 clones, around 83% found once. This specimen consisted of peripheral blood, obtained on day 0 of MenACWY control vaccination. All receptors come from an adult in good health. Each CDR3 is given with its conserved first and last residue. D genes are given only for firm matches. For some rows the clone size is stated as once, few or many, or as a class when expanded; others skip it.

size: NA; V: TRBV19; D: NA; J: TRBJ1-4; length: 16; CDR3: CASSMGPGAVSEKLFF; DNA: TGTGCCAGTAGTATGGGGCCAGGGGCGGTCAGTGAAAAACTGTTTTTT
size: NA; V: TRBV5-5; D: NA; J: TRBJ2-7; length: 15; CDR3: CASSLGGLVSYEQYF; DNA: TGTGCCAGCAGCCTTGGAGGGTTGGTCTCCTACGAGCAGTACTTC
size: NA; V: TRBV19; D: TRBD1; J: TRBJ1-4; length: 15; CDR3: CASSTRQGGNEKLFF; DNA: TGTGCCAGTAGTACCCGACAGGGCGGTAATGAAAAACTGTTTTTT
size: NA; V: TRBV30; D: NA; J: TRBJ1-5; length: 14; CDR3: CAWSNKGKYQPQHF; DNA: TGTGCCTGGAGTAATAAGGGGAAGTATCAGCCCCAGCATTTT
size: NA; V: TRBV12-3/TRBV12-4; D: NA; J: TRBJ1-2; length: 13; CDR3: CASSQDSIYGYTF; DNA: TGTGCCAGCAGTCAAGACAGCATCTATGGCTACACCTTC
size: NA; V: TRBV11-2; D: NA; J: TRBJ2-1; length: 13; CDR3: CASSLDGSNEQFF; DNA: TGTGCCAGCAGCTTAGACGGTTCCAATGAGCAGTTCTTC
size: few; V: TRBV13; D: TRBD1; J: TRBJ1-2; length: 13; CDR3: CASSLGRGPGYTF; DNA: TGTGCCAGCAGCTTAGGTAGGGGGCCTGGCTACACCTTC
size: few; V: TRBV14; D: NA; J: TRBJ1-6; length: 13; CDR3: CASSRGGNSPLHF; DNA: TGTGCCAGCAGTCGGGGGGGGAATTCACCCCTCCACTTT
size: NA; V: TRBV6-5; D: TRBD2; J: TRBJ2-5; length: 14; CDR3: CASRGTSGEETQYF; DNA: TGTGCCAGCAGAGGGACTAGCGGGGAAGAGACCCAGTACTTC
size: NA; V: TRBV5-8; D: NA; J: TRBJ1-3; length: 16; CDR3: CASRYPEAGEGNTIYF; DNA: TGTGCCAGCAGGTATCCGGAGGCAGGCGAGGGAAACACCATATATTTT
size: NA; V: TRBV5-1; D: NA; J: TRBJ2-5; length: 17; CDR3: CASSLGRRSSLQETQYF; DNA: TGCGCCAGCAGCTTGGGACGGCGCTCGAGTCTCCAAGAGACCCAGTACTTC
size: NA; V: TRBV29-1; D: NA; J: TRBJ1-1; length: 14; CDR3: CSVIQRGKNTEAFF; DNA: TGCAGCGTGATCCAGAGGGGGAAGAACACTGAAGCTTTCTTT
size: NA; V: TRBV5-5; D: NA; J: TRBJ1-1; length: 15; CDR3: CASSLNPGGNTEAFF; DNA: TGTGCCAGCAGCTTGAACCCTGGAGGAAACACTGAAGCTTTCTTT
size: NA; V: TRBV19; D: NA; J: TRBJ1-1; length: 17; CDR3: CASSIGLREPMNTEAFF; DNA: TGTGCCAGTAGTATAGGTTTGAGGGAGCCGATGAACACTGAAGCTTTCTTT
size: NA; V: TRBV11-3; D: TRBD2; J: TRBJ2-2; length: 17; CDR3: CASSPRSGGPNTGELFF; DNA: TGTGCCAGCAGCCCGAGGAGCGGGGGGCCTAACACCGGGGAGCTGTTTTTT
size: NA; V: TRBV5-6; D: NA; J: TRBJ1-6; length: 11; CDR3: CASSLSGRLHF; DNA: TGTGCCAGCAGCTTGTCGGGGAGACTCCACTTT
size: NA; V: TRBV5-1; D: NA; J: TRBJ1-4; length: 13; CDR3: CASKAATNEKLFF; DNA: TGCGCCAGCAAAGCGGCAACTAATGAAAAACTGTTTTTT
size: NA; V: TRBV11-2; D: NA; J: TRBJ1-4; length: 16; CDR3: CASSPRARATNEKLFF; DNA: TGTGCCAGCAGCCCGAGGGCGAGGGCAACTAATGAAAAACTGTTTTTT
size: NA; V: TRBV6-5; D: TRBD1; J: TRBJ1-5; length: 14; CDR3: CASRPGQHNQPQHF; DNA: TGTGCCAGCAGGCCGGGACAGCACAATCAGCCCCAGCATTTT
size: NA; V: TRBV15; D: TRBD1; J: TRBJ1-6; length: 16; CDR3: CATSGLKGAWNSPLHF; DNA: TGTGCCACCAGCGGTCTAAAGGGGGCCTGGAATTCACCCCTCCACTTT
size: NA; V: TRBV7-2; D: TRBD1; J: TRBJ1-2; length: 14; CDR3: CASSLSATGRSYTF; DNA: TGTGCCAGCAGCTTAAGTGCGACAGGGAGGAGCTACACCTTC
size: NA; V: TRBV28; D: NA; J: TRBJ1-5; length: 14; CDR3: CASSRGGRNQPQHF; DNA: TGTGCCAGCAGTCGGGGGGGGCGCAATCAGCCCCAGCATTTT
size: NA; V: TRBV7-2; D: NA; J: TRBJ2-1; length: 16; CDR3: CASSLVRGIPTSEQFF; DNA: TGTGCCAGCAGCTTAGTTCGCGGCATTCCTACAAGTGAGCAGTTCTTC
size: NA; V: TRBV6-5; D: NA; J: TRBJ1-3; length: 11; CDR3: CASRQENTIYF; DNA: TGTGCCAGCAGGCAGGAGAACACCATATATTTT
size: NA; V: TRBV20-1; D: NA; J: TRBJ1-5; length: 15; CDR3: CSASPRTLSNQPQHF; DNA: TGCAGTGCTAGTCCCCGGACACTTAGCAATCAGCCCCAGCATTTT
size: medium-sized; V: TRBV7-9; D: TRBD1; J: TRBJ2-1; length: 16; CDR3: CASRGRDRVGDNEQFF; DNA: TGTGCCAGCAGAGGCCGGGACAGGGTGGGGGACAATGAGCAGTTCTTC